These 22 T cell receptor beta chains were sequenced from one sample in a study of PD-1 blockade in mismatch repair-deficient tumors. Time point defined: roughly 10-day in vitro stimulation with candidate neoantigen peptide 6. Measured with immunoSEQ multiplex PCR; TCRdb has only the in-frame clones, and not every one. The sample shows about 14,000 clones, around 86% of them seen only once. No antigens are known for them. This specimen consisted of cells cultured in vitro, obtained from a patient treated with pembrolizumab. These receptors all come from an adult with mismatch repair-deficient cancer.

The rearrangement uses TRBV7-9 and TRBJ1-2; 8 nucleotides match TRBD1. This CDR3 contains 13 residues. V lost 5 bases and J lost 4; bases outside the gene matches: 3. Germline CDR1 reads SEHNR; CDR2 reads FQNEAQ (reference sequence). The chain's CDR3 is CASSPTGGYGYTF. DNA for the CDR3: TGTGCCAGCAGCCCTACAGGGGGCTATGGCTACACCTTC.

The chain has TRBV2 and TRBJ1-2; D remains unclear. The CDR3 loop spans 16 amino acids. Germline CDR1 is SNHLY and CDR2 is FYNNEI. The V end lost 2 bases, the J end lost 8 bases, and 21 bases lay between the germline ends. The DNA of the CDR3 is TGTGCCAGCAGTGAAACGGCAGCCGGTTTATACGGGGGCTACACCTTC. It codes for CASSETAAGLYGGYTF.

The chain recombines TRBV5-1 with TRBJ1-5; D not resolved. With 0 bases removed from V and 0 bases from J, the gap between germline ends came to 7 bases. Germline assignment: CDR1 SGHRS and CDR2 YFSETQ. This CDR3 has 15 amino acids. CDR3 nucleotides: TGCGCCAGCAGCTTGGAACCTAATAGCAATCAGCCCCAGCATTTT. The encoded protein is CASSLEPNSNQPQHF.

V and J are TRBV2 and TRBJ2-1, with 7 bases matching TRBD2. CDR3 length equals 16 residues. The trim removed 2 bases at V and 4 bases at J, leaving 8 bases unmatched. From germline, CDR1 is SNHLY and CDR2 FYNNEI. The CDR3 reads CASSEKAGAGYNEQFF. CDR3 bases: TGTGCCAGCAGTGAAAAGGCGGGAGCGGGTTACAATGAGCAGTTCTTC.

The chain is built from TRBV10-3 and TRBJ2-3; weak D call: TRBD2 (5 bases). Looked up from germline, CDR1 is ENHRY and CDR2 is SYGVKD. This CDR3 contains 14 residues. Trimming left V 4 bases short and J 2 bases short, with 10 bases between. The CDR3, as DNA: TGTGCCATCAGTGGCGAACTAGACACAGATACGCAGTATTTT. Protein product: CAISGELDTDTQYF.

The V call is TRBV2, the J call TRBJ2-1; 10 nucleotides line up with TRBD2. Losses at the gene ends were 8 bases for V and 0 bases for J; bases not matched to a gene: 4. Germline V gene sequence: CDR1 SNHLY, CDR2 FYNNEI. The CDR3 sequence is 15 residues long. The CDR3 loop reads CASRWTSGSYNEQFF. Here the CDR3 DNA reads TGTGCCAGCCGATGGACTAGCGGCTCCTACAATGAGCAGTTCTTC.

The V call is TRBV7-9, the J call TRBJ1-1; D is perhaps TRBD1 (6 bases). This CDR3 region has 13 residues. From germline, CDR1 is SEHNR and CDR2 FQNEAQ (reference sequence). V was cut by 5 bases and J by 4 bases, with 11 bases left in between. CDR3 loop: CASSPGHFTEAFF. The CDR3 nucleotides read TGTGCCAGCAGCCCGGGACACTTCACTGAAGCTTTCTTT. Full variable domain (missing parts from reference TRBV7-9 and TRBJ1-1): DTGVSQNPRHKITKRGQNVTFRCDPISEHNRLYWYRQTLGQGPEFLTYFQNEAQLEKSRLLSDRFSAERPKGSFSTLEIQRTEQGDSAMYLCASSPGHFTEAFFGQGTRLTVV.

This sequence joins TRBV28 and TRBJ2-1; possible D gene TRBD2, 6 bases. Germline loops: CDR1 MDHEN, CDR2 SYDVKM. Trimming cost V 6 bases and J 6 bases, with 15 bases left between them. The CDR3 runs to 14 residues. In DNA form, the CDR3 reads TGTGCCAGCAGGTCCGCGACTAGGATCAATGAGCAGTTCTTC. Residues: CASRSATRINEQFF.

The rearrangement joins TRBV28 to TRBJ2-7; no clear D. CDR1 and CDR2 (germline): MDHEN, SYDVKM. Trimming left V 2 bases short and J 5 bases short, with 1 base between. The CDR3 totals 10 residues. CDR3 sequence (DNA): TGTGCCAGCAGTTTAGACGAGCAGTACTTC. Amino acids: CASSLDEQYF.

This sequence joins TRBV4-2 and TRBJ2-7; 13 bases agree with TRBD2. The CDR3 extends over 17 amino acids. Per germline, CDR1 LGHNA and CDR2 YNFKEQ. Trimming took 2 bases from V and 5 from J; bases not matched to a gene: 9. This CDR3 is CASSQLPGLAGEHEQYF. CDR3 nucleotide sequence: TGTGCCAGCAGCCAACTCCCAGGACTAGCGGGAGAACACGAGCAGTACTTC.

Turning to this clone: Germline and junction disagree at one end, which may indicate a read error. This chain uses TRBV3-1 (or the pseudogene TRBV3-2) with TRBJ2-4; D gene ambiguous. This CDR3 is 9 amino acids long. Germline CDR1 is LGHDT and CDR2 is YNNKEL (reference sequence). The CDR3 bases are TGTGCCAGCAGCCCCCTATCGGACTTC. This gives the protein CASSPLSDF.

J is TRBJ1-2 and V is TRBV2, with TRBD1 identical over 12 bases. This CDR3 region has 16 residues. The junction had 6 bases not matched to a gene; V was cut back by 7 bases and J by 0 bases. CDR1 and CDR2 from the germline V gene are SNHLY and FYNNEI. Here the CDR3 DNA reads TGTGCCAGCACTCGGGACAGGGGGCCATCTAACTATGGCTACACCTTC. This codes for CASTRDRGPSNYGYTF.

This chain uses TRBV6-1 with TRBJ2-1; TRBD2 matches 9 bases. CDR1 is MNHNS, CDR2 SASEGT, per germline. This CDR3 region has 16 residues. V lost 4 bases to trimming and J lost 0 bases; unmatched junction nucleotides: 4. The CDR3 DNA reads TGTGCCAGCAGTGGGTCACTAGCGGGCTCCTACAATGAGCAGTTCTTC. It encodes CASSGSLAGSYNEQFF.

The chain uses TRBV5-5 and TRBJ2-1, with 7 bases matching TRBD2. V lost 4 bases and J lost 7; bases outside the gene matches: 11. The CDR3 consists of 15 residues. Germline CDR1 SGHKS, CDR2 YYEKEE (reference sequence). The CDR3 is CASSPDPSGGNEQFF. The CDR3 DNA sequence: TGTGCCAGCAGCCCAGACCCTTCGGGGGGAAATGAGCAGTTCTTC.

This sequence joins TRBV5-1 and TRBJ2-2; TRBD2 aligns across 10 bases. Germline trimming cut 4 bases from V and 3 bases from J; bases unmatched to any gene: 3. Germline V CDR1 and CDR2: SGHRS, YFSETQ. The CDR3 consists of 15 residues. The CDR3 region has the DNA TGCGCCAGCAGCCGAGGACTAGCGGACACCGGGGAGCTGTTTTTT. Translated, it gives CASSRGLADTGELFF. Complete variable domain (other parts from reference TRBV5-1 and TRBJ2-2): KAGVTQTPRYLIKTRGQQVTLSCSPISGHRSVSWYQQTPGQGLQFLFEYFSETQRNKGNFPGRFSGRQFSNSRSEMNVSTLELGDSALYLCASSRGLADTGELFFGEGSRLTVL.

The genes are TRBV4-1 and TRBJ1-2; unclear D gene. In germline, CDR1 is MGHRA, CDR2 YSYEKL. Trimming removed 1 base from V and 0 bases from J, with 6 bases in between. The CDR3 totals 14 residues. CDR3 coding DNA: TGCGCCAGCAGCCAAGGGCAGTCTAACTATGGCTACACCTTC. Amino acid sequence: CASSQGQSNYGYTF.

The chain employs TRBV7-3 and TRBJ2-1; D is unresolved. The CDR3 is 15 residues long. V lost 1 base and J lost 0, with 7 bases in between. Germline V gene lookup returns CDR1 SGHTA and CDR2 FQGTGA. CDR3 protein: CASSLKPSSYNEQFF. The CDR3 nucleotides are TGTGCCAGCAGCTTAAAGCCGAGCTCCTACAATGAGCAGTTCTTC.

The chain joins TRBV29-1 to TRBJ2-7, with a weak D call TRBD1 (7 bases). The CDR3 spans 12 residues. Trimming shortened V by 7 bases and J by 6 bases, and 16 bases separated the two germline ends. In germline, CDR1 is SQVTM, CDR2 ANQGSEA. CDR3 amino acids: CSAEDREAEQYF. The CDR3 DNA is TGCAGCGCGGAAGACAGGGAGGCCGAGCAGTACTTC.

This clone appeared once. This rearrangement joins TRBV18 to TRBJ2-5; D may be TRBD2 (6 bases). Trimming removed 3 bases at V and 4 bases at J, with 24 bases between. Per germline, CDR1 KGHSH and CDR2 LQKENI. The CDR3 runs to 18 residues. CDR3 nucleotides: TGTGCCAGCTCACCCTCACTAGCACTATTCCCTCAGGCAGAGACCCAGTACTTC. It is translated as CASSPSLALFPQAETQYF.

CDR3 nucleotide sequence: TGCGCCAGCAGCCCTCACAGGGACGCGAACACCGGGGAGCTGTTTTTT. Encoded protein: CASSPHRDANTGELFF. The V call is TRBV5-1, the J call TRBJ2-2; possibly TRBD1 for D (6 bases). The length of the CDR3 is 16 residues. Deletions cut 4 bases from V and 0 bases from J, with 13 bases between. The germline V gene encodes CDR1 SGHRS and CDR2 YFSETQ.

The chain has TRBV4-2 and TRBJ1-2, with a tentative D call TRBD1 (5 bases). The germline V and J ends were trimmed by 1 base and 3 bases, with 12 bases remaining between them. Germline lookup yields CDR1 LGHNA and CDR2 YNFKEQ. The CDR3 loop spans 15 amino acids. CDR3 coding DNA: TGTGCCAGCAGCCAAGGATCTGGGGGGTACTATGGCTACACCTTC. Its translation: CASSQGSGGYYGYTF.

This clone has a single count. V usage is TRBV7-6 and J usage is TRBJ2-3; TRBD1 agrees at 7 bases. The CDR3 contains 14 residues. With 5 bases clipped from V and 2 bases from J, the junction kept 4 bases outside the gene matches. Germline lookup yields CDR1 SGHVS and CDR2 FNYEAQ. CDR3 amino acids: CASSMTGSTDTQYF. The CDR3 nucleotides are TGTGCCAGCAGCATGACAGGGTCCACAGATACGCAGTATTTT.